These 17 T cell receptor beta chains share one sample of origin, sequenced in a study of blood T cell repertoires in COVID-19 (dated by TCRdb to between 2020 and 2021). The method was the immunoSEQ multiplex PCR assay. TCRdb re-hosts the immuneACCESS table, in-frame sequences only. Its copies lack some clones; in the studies checked, an unresolved V gene accounts for under half of them, and the cause for the rest is not known. Counted in this sample were around 270,000 clones; around 89% of them appeared once. The ten biggest clones cover about 4.6% of the sample. Sequenced material: peripheral blood. The source is a man aged 40-49 years with acute or convalescent COVID-19.

The chain uses TRBV2 and TRBJ2-2, with a possible D match to TRBD1 (6 bases). CDR3 length equals 15 residues. Trimming took off 4 bases at V and 4 bases at J, with 13 bases between the two ends. Looked up from germline, CDR1 is SNHLY and CDR2 is FYNNEI. CDR3 amino acids: CASSVDRAITGELFF. CDR3 nucleotide sequence: TGTGCCAGCAGTGTGGACAGAGCTATCACCGGGGAGCTGTTTTTT.

This clone was recorded a few times. This chain connects TRBV24-1 to TRBJ1-2, with TRBD1 identical over 7 bases. The junction had 10 bases not matched to a gene; V was cut back by 1 base and J by 3 bases. The CDR3 totals 17 residues. Germline V gives CDR1 KGHDR, CDR2 SFDVKD. For the CDR3, the DNA is TGTGCCACCAGTGATTTTCGACAGGGCACAGGAGACTATGGCTACACCTTC. Protein: CATSDFRQGTGDYGYTF.

This rearrangement joins TRBV18 to TRBJ1-1; TRBD1 is a possible D gene (5 bases). V lost 4 bases and J 0 bases, leaving 18 bases between the germline ends. Germline values: CDR1 KGHSH, CDR2 LQKENI. This CDR3 is built from 17 residues. CDR3 DNA: TGTGCCAGCTCACAAAGGAGGGGTTCAGGCATGAACACTGAAGCTTTCTTT. It codes for CASSQRRGSGMNTEAFF.

The V and J genes are TRBV7-8 and TRBJ1-5; no clear D gene. Trimming left V 4 bases short and J 5 bases short, with 12 bases between. This CDR3 comprises 14 residues. Germline-derived CDR1 and CDR2 are SGHVS and FQNEAQ. The CDR3 bases are TGTGCCAGCAGCTCCCGCGGGGAGTATCAGCCCCAGCATTTT. Translation: CASSSRGEYQPQHF.

The V gene is TRBV7-9, the J gene TRBJ2-7; 8 bases map to TRBD1. The trim removed 5 bases at V and 6 bases at J, leaving 15 bases unmatched. CDR1 is SEHNR and CDR2 is FQNEAQ in the germline V gene (reference sequence). This CDR3 region has 16 residues. Written as DNA, the CDR3 is TGTGCCAGCAGCCAGCCCGGGGACAGGACGCTAAGCGAGCAGTACTTC. Translating gives CASSQPGDRTLSEQYF.

This clone was recorded only once. The V call is TRBV7-2, the J call TRBJ2-3; unclear D gene. The CDR3 runs to 15 residues. The germline V gene has CDR1 SGHTA and CDR2 FQGNSA. The V end lost 7 bases, the J end lost 0 bases, and 14 bases lay between the germline ends. CDR3 amino acids: CASTRRMQSTDTQYF. The CDR3 nucleotides read TGTGCCAGCACCCGGCGGATGCAAAGCACAGATACGCAGTATTTT.

This chain links TRBV24-1 with TRBJ2-3; 8 positions match TRBD1. There are 15 residues in the CDR3. Germline assignment: CDR1 KGHDR and CDR2 SFDVKD. With V trimmed by 4 bases and J by 6 bases, 8 bases remained unmatched. The CDR3 DNA is TGTGCCACCAGTGAGAGGACAGGGCTTAGGGATACGCAGTATTTT. Translating it yields CATSERTGLRDTQYF.

The chain couples TRBV19 to TRBJ1-4; no firm D call. Per germline, CDR1 LNHDA and CDR2 SQIVND (reference sequence). Trimming took off 5 bases at V and 4 bases at J, with 5 bases between the two ends. This CDR3 is 12 amino acids long. The CDR3 DNA reads as TGTGCCAGTAGTGAGGGTAATGAAAAACTGTTTTTT. This sequence encodes CASSEGNEKLFF.

This chain connects TRBV6-5 to TRBJ1-2; weak D call: TRBD1 (6 bases). Looked up from germline, CDR1 is MNHEY and CDR2 is SVGAGI. The V gene lost 11 bases and the J gene lost 6 bases, with 16 bases spanning the gap. The CDR3 has 12 residues. As DNA, the CDR3 is TGTGCCGTGGAGGGGGGGATGAATGGCTACACCTTC. It encodes CAVEGGMNGYTF.

This chain joins TRBV5-5 and TRBJ2-2; D possibly corresponds to TRBD2 (5 bases). CDR3 size: 15 residues. Trimming stripped 5 bases from V and 6 bases from J, with 17 bases between. Germline-derived CDR1 and CDR2 are SGHKS and YYEKEE (reference sequence). CDR3 amino acids: CASSPLKPLAGELFF. DNA of the CDR3: TGTGCCAGCAGTCCCCTCAAACCACTAGCCGGGGAGCTGTTTTTT.

The chain uses TRBV10-2 and TRBJ2-7, with D possibly TRBD1 on 6 matching bases. V was clipped by 1 base and J by 6 bases, with 13 bases between them. Germline V gene lookup returns CDR1 WSHSY and CDR2 SAAADI. This CDR3 region has 14 residues. The CDR3 sequence is CASSEYRAMGEQYF. The CDR3 DNA reads TGCGCCAGCAGTGAGTACAGGGCGATGGGCGAGCAGTACTTC.

The chain is built from TRBV6-5 and TRBJ1-2; TRBD1 matches at 8 bases. J was trimmed by 4 bases and V by 6 bases; bases with no gene match: 1. The CDR3 has 12 residues. Germline V gene lookup returns CDR1 MNHEY and CDR2 SVGAGI. The CDR3: CASSDRGYGYTF. CDR3 DNA: TGTGCCAGCAGCGACAGGGGCTATGGCTACACCTTC.

This chain joins TRBV12-5 and TRBJ2-3, with D tentatively TRBD2 (7 bases). The CDR3 is 16 amino acids. Germline V CDR1 and CDR2: LGHNT, FRNRAP. V shed 3 bases and J shed 5 bases, with 18 bases lying between them. The CDR3 DNA follows: TGTGCTAGTGGTTTAGGACTTTCAGGGGAGGGAGATACGCAGTATTTT. Its translation is CASGLGLSGEGDTQYF.

The chain employs TRBV2 and TRBJ1-1; D not certain. CDR3 size: 13 residues. V lost 1 base and J 1 base, leaving 4 bases between the germline ends. Germline CDR1 and CDR2: SNHLY and FYNNEI. CDR3 DNA: TGTGCCAGCAGTGAAGGAGCGAACACTGAAGCTTTCTTT. This sequence encodes CASSEGANTEAFF.

The V gene is TRBV10-3, the J gene TRBJ2-7; TRBD2 might be the D (6 bases). Deletions cut 6 bases from V and 1 base from J, with 13 bases between. The CDR3 runs 14 residues. Looked up from germline, CDR1 is ENHRY and CDR2 is SYGVKD. CDR3: CAIREGTSSYEQYF. In DNA form, the CDR3 reads TGTGCCATCAGGGAGGGGACTTCTTCCTACGAGCAGTACTTC.

This clone showed up just a few times. CDR3 protein: CASSFQGLNQPQHF. The CDR3 bases are TGTGCCAGCTCATTCCAGGGGCTCAACCAGCCCCAGCATTTT. The chain recombines TRBV18 with TRBJ1-5, with D possibly matching TRBD1 (6 bases). Germline V CDR1 and CDR2: KGHSH, LQKENI. This CDR3 region has 14 residues. The germline V and J ends were trimmed by 5 bases and 7 bases, with 15 bases remaining between them.

The J gene is TRBJ1-2, the V gene TRBV18, with TRBD1 as a possible D gene (6 bases). V was trimmed by 3 bases and J by 6 bases, leaving 20 bases between them. Germline CDR1 and CDR2: KGHSH and LQKENI. This CDR3 spans 16 amino acids. Written as DNA, the CDR3 is TGTGCCAGCTCACCCGGACAGCGGACTGGGGGGGATGGCTACACCTTC. This gives the protein CASSPGQRTGGDGYTF.